The next 19 T cell receptor beta chains were all read from a single sample in a study of shared clonotypes between healthy human individuals. Only in-frame clones appear in the TCRdb table, and some are missing; sequencing was by immunoSEQ multiplex PCR. The sample carries some 2,000,000 clones, approximately 94% recorded once. The source material was naive CD4+ T cells sorted from blood. The subset denotes: CD45RA+ positively selected. The source is a man aged 18 to 30 in good health.

This rearrangement joins TRBV2 to TRBJ1-2; D is perhaps TRBD1 (5 bases). Germline assignment: CDR1 SNHLY and CDR2 FYNNEI. Trimming left V 0 bases short and J 4 bases short, with 15 bases between. This CDR3 contains 16 residues. Here the CDR3 DNA reads TGTGCCAGCAGTGAAGCGCCGGGTTACGACAGCTATGGCTACACCTTC. Amino acid sequence: CASSEAPGYDSYGYTF. Complete variable domain (other parts from reference TRBV2 and TRBJ1-2): EPEVTQTPSHQVTQMGQEVILRCVPISNHLYFYWYRQILGQKVEFLVSFYNNEISEKSEIFDDQFSVERPDGSNFTLKIRSTKLEDSAMYFCASSEAPGYDSYGYTFGSGTRLTVV.

The V call is TRBV11-2, the J call TRBJ2-2; weak D call: TRBD1 (5 bases). The CDR3 totals 15 residues. Germline loops: CDR1 SGHAT, CDR2 FQNNGV. V was cut by 2 bases and J by 5 bases, with 12 bases left in between. The CDR3 loop is CASSLRQGKTGELFF. The CDR3 region has the DNA TGTGCCAGCAGCTTACGGCAGGGAAAGACCGGGGAGCTGTTTTTT.

CDR3 in DNA: TGTGCCAGCAGTTTAAACGACAGACAAGAGACCCAGTACTTC. It translates to CASSLNDRQETQYF. The chain uses TRBV28 and TRBJ2-5; D is possibly TRBD1 (5 bases). V lost 2 bases and J lost 2, with 9 bases in between. The CDR3 is 14 amino acids. Germline lookup yields CDR1 MDHEN and CDR2 SYDVKM.

CDR3 sequence reads: CASSLLGGEVSSPLHF. In DNA, the CDR3 is TGTGCCAGCAGCTTGTTAGGAGGAGAGGTATCTTCACCCCTCCACTTT. V usage is TRBV5-5 and J usage is TRBJ1-6; D gene unclear. The CDR3 runs 16 residues. V was shortened by 1 base and J by 9 bases, with 17 bases between the two germline ends. Germline loops: CDR1 SGHKS, CDR2 YYEKEE (reference sequence).

A word on this clone: Within the sample, other DNA sequences also encode this same CDR3. The rearrangement joins TRBV18 to TRBJ2-4, with D hard to call. Germline lookup yields CDR1 KGHSH and CDR2 LQKENI. Trimming pared 6 bases from V and 3 bases from J, leaving 9 bases between. The CDR3 totals 13 residues. This CDR3 reads CASSPSDKNIQYF. CDR3 DNA: TGTGCCAGCTCTCCCTCGGACAAAAACATTCAGTACTTC. Using reference TRBV18 and TRBJ2-4 for the parts outside the CDR3, the full variable domain is NAGVMQNPRHLVRRRGQEARLRCSPMKGHSHVYWYRQLPEEGLKFMVYLQKENIIDESGMPKERFSAEFPKEGPSILRIQQVVRGDSAAYFCASSPSDKNIQYFGAGTRLSVL.

This clone appeared once. The rearrangement uses TRBV7-9 and TRBJ1-6; TRBD1 agrees at 10 bases. The germline gives CDR1 SEHNR, CDR2 FQNEAQ (reference sequence). CDR3 length: 16 residues. The J segment lost 8 bases and the V segment lost 0 bases, leaving 4 bases of the junction unmatched. The CDR3 DNA sequence: TGTGCCAGCAGCTTAGCAAGAGACAGGGGGCATTCACCCCTCCACTTT. Residues: CASSLARDRGHSPLHF.

The DNA of the CDR3 is TGTGCCAGCAGCGTACTTGCTTGGGAGACCCAGTACTTC. The encoded protein is CASSVLAWETQYF. The rearrangement joins TRBV2 to TRBJ2-5; D gene unclear. The CDR3 covers 13 residues. The V end lost 6 bases, the J end lost 5 bases, and 13 bases lay between the germline ends. Germline CDR1 reads SNHLY; CDR2 reads FYNNEI.

J is TRBJ2-7 and V is TRBV4-1; 8 nucleotides line up with TRBD1. V dropped 4 bases and J dropped 5; count of bases not matched to a gene: 10. The CDR3 length is 15 residues. In germline, CDR1 is MGHRA, CDR2 YSYEKL. The CDR3, as DNA: TGCGCCAGCAGCCCGCCCCGACAGGGGTCCCACGAGCAGTACTTC. Residues: CASSPPRQGSHEQYF.

To note about this clone: This specimen includes other DNA sequences encoding the same CDR3. This CDR3 reads CASRGTANTGELFF. The CDR3 nucleotides are TGTGCCAGCAGAGGGACGGCGAACACCGGGGAGCTGTTTTTT. This sequence joins TRBV6-1 and TRBJ2-2; D may be TRBD1 or TRBD2 (5 bases each). Germline CDR1 and CDR2: MNHNS and SASEGT. The V end was cut by 6 bases, the J end by 0 bases, with 8 bases between. The CDR3 is 14 amino acids.

The chain joins TRBV29-1 to TRBJ1-1, with D perhaps TRBD1 (6 bases). This CDR3 region has 13 residues. Trimming took 8 bases from V and 1 from J, leaving 14 bases between them. The germline V gene encodes CDR1 SQVTM and CDR2 ANQGSEA. CDR3 in DNA: TGCAGCTACCGAGGGACACAGAACACTGAAGCTTTCTTT. Translated: CSYRGTQNTEAFF.

The chain has TRBV30 and TRBJ2-6; D not certain. The CDR3 runs 12 residues. Germline assignment: CDR1 GTSNPN and CDR2 SVGIG (reference sequence). V dropped 4 bases and J dropped 1 base, with 2 bases sitting between them. For the CDR3, the DNA is TGTGCCTGGATTTCTGGGGCCAACGTCCTGACTTTC. Protein: CAWISGANVLTF.

This chain connects TRBV9 to TRBJ1-3; 7 bases match TRBD1. The germline gives CDR1 SGDLS, CDR2 YYNGEE. The CDR3 has 15 amino acids. Unmatched junction bases numbered 4, after V lost 0 bases and J lost 4 bases. This CDR3 is CASSVGQGVGNTIYF. CDR3 nucleotide sequence: TGTGCCAGCAGCGTAGGACAGGGAGTAGGAAACACCATATATTTT.

This sequence joins TRBV4-1 and TRBJ1-1; TRBD1 might be the D (6 bases). The germline gives CDR1 MGHRA, CDR2 YSYEKL. V was clipped by 1 base and J by 5 bases, with 14 bases between them. The CDR3 spans 15 residues. The CDR3 region is CASSQAGQGWTEAFF. The CDR3 DNA follows: TGCGCCAGCAGCCAAGCTGGTCAGGGGTGGACTGAAGCTTTCTTT.

The chain joins TRBV29-1 to TRBJ2-4; a weak D match, TRBD1 (6 bases). The CDR3 has 13 amino acids. From germline, CDR1 is SQVTM and CDR2 ANQGSEA. Trimming cost V 6 bases and J 6 bases, with 15 bases left between them. CDR3 bases: TGCAGCGTGGCGCGTCCAGGGGCAAACATTCAGTACTTC. Its protein product is CSVARPGANIQYF.

The chain combines TRBV28 with TRBJ2-1; 7 nucleotides align to TRBD2. This CDR3 comprises 18 residues. CDR1 and CDR2 from the germline V gene are MDHEN and SYDVKM. V shed 7 bases and J 6 bases; nucleotides not matched to a gene: 21. The chain's CDR3 is CASTSPGGSRLPLNEQFF. DNA for the CDR3: TGTGCCAGCACTTCCCCGGGAGGCTCGCGACTCCCTCTCAATGAGCAGTTCTTC.

V usage is TRBV15 and J usage is TRBJ1-2, with 7 bases aligning to TRBD1. J lost 3 bases, V lost 3 bases, and 10 bases had no gene match. Germline assignment: CDR1 LNHNV and CDR2 YYDKDF (reference sequence). This CDR3 is 16 amino acids long. The CDR3 bases are TGTGCCACCAGCAGCGGCGGGTCCAGGGGGGACTATGGCTACACCTTC. This sequence encodes CATSSGGSRGDYGYTF.

The genes are TRBV6-5 and TRBJ1-1; D uncertain. V lost 4 bases, J lost 3 bases, and 18 bases lay in between. This CDR3 region has 16 residues. Germline V gene data show CDR1 as MNHEY and CDR2 as SVGAGI. CDR3 region: CASSWVKGRTDTEAFF. In DNA form, the CDR3 reads TGTGCCAGCAGTTGGGTCAAAGGACGGACGGACACTGAAGCTTTCTTT.

This chain uses TRBV25-1 with TRBJ2-7; no clear D gene. Germline assignment: CDR1 MGHDK and CDR2 SYGVNS. Deletions cut 1 base from V and 4 bases from J, with 14 bases between. CDR3 size: 15 residues. CDR3 sequence: CASSEFKTKAYEQYF. The CDR3 DNA reads TGTGCCAGCAGTGAATTTAAGACAAAAGCTTACGAGCAGTACTTC.

CDR3 bases: TGTGCCAGCAGCCCCCTCCCGGGACTAGAGGGGACCCAGTACTTC. Translation: CASSPLPGLEGTQYF. The V and J genes are TRBV9 and TRBJ2-5; TRBD2 matches at 8 bases. The V and J ends lost 4 bases and 7 bases, in that order; junction bases with no gene match: 12. The CDR3 is 15 amino acids. Germline V gene sequence: CDR1 SGDLS, CDR2 YYNGEE. Based on the CDR3 plus reference TRBV9 and TRBJ2-5, the full variable domain is DSGVTQTPKHLITATGQRVTLRCSPRSGDLSVYWYQQSLDQGLQFLIQYYNGEERAKGNILERFSAQQFPDLHSELNLSSLELGDSALYFCASSPLPGLEGTQYFGPGTRLLVL.